The 18 T cell receptor beta chains below were found in one sample sequenced in a study of blood T cell repertoires in COVID-19. Method: immunoSEQ multiplex PCR; TCRdb's copy keeps in-frame clones and lacks some. The sample includes about 130,000 clones, about 89% of them seen just once. Specimen: peripheral blood. The receptors come from a man in his 60s with active or convalescent COVID-19.

The chain recombines TRBV27 with TRBJ1-2, with TRBD1 as a possible D gene (5 bases). This CDR3 has 13 residues. Per the germline V gene, CDR1 is MNHEY and CDR2 is SMNVEV (reference sequence). V was shortened by 7 bases and J by 2 bases, with 11 bases between the two germline ends. CDR3 in amino acids: CASTSNRNYGYTF. In DNA form, the CDR3 reads TGTGCCAGCACCTCTAACAGGAACTATGGCTACACCTTC.

This rearrangement joins TRBV19 to TRBJ1-3; 7 bases are shared with TRBD1. This CDR3 is 16 amino acids long. J was trimmed by 0 bases and V by 5 bases; bases with no gene match: 7. Germline V CDR1 and CDR2: LNHDA, SQIVND (reference sequence). CDR3: CASSARGTSSGNTIYF. The DNA for the CDR3 is TGTGCCAGTAGTGCCAGGGGGACCAGCTCTGGAAACACCATATATTTT.

This clone was detected a few times. The V call is TRBV18, the J call TRBJ1-2; TRBD1 agrees at 7 bases. Germline trimming cut 2 bases from V and 8 bases from J; bases unmatched to any gene: 8. The length of the CDR3 is 14 residues. Germline lookup yields CDR1 KGHSH and CDR2 LQKENI. The CDR3 reads CASSPVLTGEGYTF. CDR3 in DNA: TGTGCCAGCTCACCAGTGCTAACAGGGGAGGGCTACACCTTC.

The chain carries TRBV30 and TRBJ2-1, with a weak D call TRBD2 (5 bases). V lost 1 base to trimming and J lost 8 bases, with 15 bases between them. The CDR3 runs to 14 residues. The germline CDR1 and CDR2 sequences are GTSNPN and SVGIG (reference sequence). DNA for the CDR3: TGTGCCTGGAGTGAAGTGGGAGTTGGGCATGAGCAGTTCTTC. Protein product: CAWSEVGVGHEQFF.

The chain combines TRBV10-3 with TRBJ1-1; the match to TRBD1 covers 7 bases. This CDR3 contains 14 residues. The germline V gene has CDR1 ENHRY and CDR2 SYGVKD. V trimming: 5 bases; J trimming: 1 base; junction bases outside the gene matches: 4. The CDR3 reads CAISTGTENTEAFF. Written as DNA, the CDR3 is TGTGCCATCAGTACCGGGACAGAGAACACTGAAGCTTTCTTT.

This chain connects TRBV6-6 to TRBJ2-1; 8 nucleotides match TRBD2. The CDR3 totals 15 residues. V trimming: 7 bases; J trimming: 7 bases; junction bases outside the gene matches: 12. CDR1 and CDR2 from the germline V gene are MNHNY and SVGAGI (reference sequence). CDR3 coding DNA: TGTGCCAGCACCCTCCCGCTCGGGGGGGGGAATGAGCAGTTCTTC. This codes for CASTLPLGGGNEQFF.

This sequence joins TRBV5-6 and TRBJ2-7; no reliable D call. CDR1 and CDR2 (germline): SGHDT, YYEEEE. The CDR3 consists of 13 residues. The V end was cut by 0 bases, the J end by 3 bases, with 7 bases between. CDR3 amino acids: CASSLGHHYEQYF. The CDR3 DNA reads TGTGCCAGCAGCTTGGGACACCACTACGAGCAGTACTTC.

The V and J genes are TRBV2 and TRBJ1-6; 7 nucleotides line up with TRBD1. The V segment lost 8 bases and the J segment 5 bases; nucleotides outside the gene matches: 9. From germline, CDR1 is SNHLY and CDR2 FYNNEI. The CDR3 sequence is 15 residues long. The CDR3 bases are TGTGCCAGCGTCAGCACAGGGGTGGATAATTCACCCCTCCACTTT. Its protein product is CASVSTGVDNSPLHF.

V gene TRBV7-9 combines with J gene TRBJ1-2, with 7 bases lining up with TRBD1. The CDR3 sequence is 14 residues long. Trimming cost V 0 bases and J 7 bases; bases outside gene matches: 5. Germline V gene lookup returns CDR1 SEHNR and CDR2 FQNEAQ (reference sequence). CDR3 in DNA: TGTGCCAGCAGCTTAGCCCAGGGGGGCGGTGGCTACACCTTC. Translating it yields CASSLAQGGGGYTF.

The chain uses TRBV9 and TRBJ2-1; 12 bases map to TRBD2. This CDR3 is built from 18 residues. Germline values: CDR1 SGDLS, CDR2 YYNGEE. V was clipped by 0 bases and J by 5 bases; unmatched bases: 9. CDR3 amino acids: CASSVGLGGLAGNNEQFF. In DNA form, the CDR3 reads TGTGCCAGCAGCGTAGGTTTAGGGGGACTAGCGGGCAACAATGAGCAGTTCTTC.

The rearrangement links TRBV24-1 to TRBJ1-5, with D unresolved. The CDR3 sequence is 13 residues long. Germline-derived CDR1 and CDR2 are KGHDR and SFDVKD. V was shortened by 8 bases and J by 5 bases, with 12 bases between the two germline ends. The CDR3 coding sequence is TGTGCCACCAAGTCGAGGCCTGATCAGCCCCAGCATTTT. Translated, it gives CATKSRPDQPQHF.

The chain joins TRBV5-1 to TRBJ1-2; D call uncertain. Trimming pared 4 bases from V and 4 bases from J, leaving 11 bases between. The length of the CDR3 is 13 residues. CDR1 and CDR2 (germline): SGHRS, YFSETQ. The CDR3 here is CASSPAVVYGYTF. CDR3 sequence (DNA): TGCGCCAGCAGCCCGGCGGTTGTCTATGGCTACACCTTC.

The genes are TRBV7-3 and TRBJ2-2, with D perhaps matching TRBD1 (6 bases). V lost 5 bases, J lost 6 bases, and 16 bases lay in between. Germline CDR1 and CDR2: SGHTA and FQGTGA. The CDR3 is 15 amino acids. The CDR3 DNA reads TGTGCCAGCAGCCTGATGTCTAGACAGGCCGGGGAGCTGTTTTTT. Encoded protein: CASSLMSRQAGELFF.

V gene TRBV24-1 combines with J gene TRBJ1-5; the match to TRBD1 covers 9 bases. Germline CDR1 reads KGHDR; CDR2 reads SFDVKD. This CDR3 comprises 16 residues. With 8 bases clipped from V and 0 bases from J, the junction kept 7 bases outside the gene matches. Written as DNA, the CDR3 is TGTGCCACCAAAGGGACAGGGCAATCTAGCAATCAGCCCCAGCATTTT. It codes for CATKGTGQSSNQPQHF.

The rearrangement uses TRBV30 and TRBJ1-1; D perhaps matches TRBD1 (6 bases). The length of the CDR3 is 12 residues. V gave up 4 bases and J gave up 3 bases, with 9 bases separating them. Germline-derived CDR1 and CDR2 are GTSNPN and SVGIG (reference sequence). The CDR3 DNA sequence: TGTGCCTGGACCCAGGGGTACACTGAAGCTTTCTTT. Translated: CAWTQGYTEAFF.

The gene calls are TRBV7-8 and TRBJ1-5; no clear D. V lost 3 bases and J 0 bases, leaving 6 bases between the germline ends. In germline, CDR1 is SGHVS, CDR2 FQNEAQ. This CDR3 is built from 14 residues. CDR3 nucleotides: TGTGCCAGCAGCTTGACAAATAGCAATCAGCCCCAGCATTTT. Its translation is CASSLTNSNQPQHF.

A few counts support this clone. CDR3 sequence: CASSLGTAENTEAFF. CDR3 sequence (DNA): TGTGCCAGCAGCCTTGGGACAGCCGAGAACACTGAAGCTTTCTTT. The rearrangement joins TRBV7-3 to TRBJ1-1, with TRBD1 identical over 7 bases. Germline values: CDR1 SGHTA, CDR2 FQGTGA. J was trimmed by 1 base and V by 5 bases; bases with no gene match: 7. CDR3 size: 15 residues.

This sequence joins TRBV6-5 and TRBJ2-3; 10 nucleotides agree with TRBD2. The J segment lost 4 bases and the V segment lost 4 bases, leaving 5 bases of the junction unmatched. Germline CDR1 is MNHEY and CDR2 is SVGAGI. The CDR3 extends over 15 amino acids. CDR3 nucleotides: TGTGCCAGCAGTTTAGCGGGAGGACGGGCAGATACGCAGTATTTT. Its translation is CASSLAGGRADTQYF.